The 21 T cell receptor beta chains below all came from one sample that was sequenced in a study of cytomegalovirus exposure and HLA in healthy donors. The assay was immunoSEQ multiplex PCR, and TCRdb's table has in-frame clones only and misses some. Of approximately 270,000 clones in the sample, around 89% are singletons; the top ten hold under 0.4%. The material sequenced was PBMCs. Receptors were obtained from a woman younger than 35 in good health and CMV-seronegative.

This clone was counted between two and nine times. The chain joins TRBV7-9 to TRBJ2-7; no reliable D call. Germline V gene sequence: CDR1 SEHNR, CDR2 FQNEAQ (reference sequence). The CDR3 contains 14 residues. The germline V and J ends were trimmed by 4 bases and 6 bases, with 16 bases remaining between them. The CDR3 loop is CASSSGPRRSEQYV. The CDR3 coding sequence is TGTGCCAGCAGCTCTGGGCCAAGAAGATCCGAGCAGTACGTC.

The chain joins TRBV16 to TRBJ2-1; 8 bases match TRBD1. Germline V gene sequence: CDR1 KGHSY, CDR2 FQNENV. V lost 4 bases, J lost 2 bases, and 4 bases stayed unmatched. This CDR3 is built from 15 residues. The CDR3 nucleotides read TGTGCCAGCAGCCCCCGACAGGGGACCTACAATGAGCAGTTCTTC. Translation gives CASSPRQGTYNEQFF.

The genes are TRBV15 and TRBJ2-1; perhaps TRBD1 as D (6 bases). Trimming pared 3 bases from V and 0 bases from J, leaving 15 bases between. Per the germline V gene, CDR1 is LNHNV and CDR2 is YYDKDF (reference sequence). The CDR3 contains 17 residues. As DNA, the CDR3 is TGTGCCACCAGCAGTGACAGGTTCCGGAGCTCCTACAATGAGCAGTTCTTC. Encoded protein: CATSSDRFRSSYNEQFF. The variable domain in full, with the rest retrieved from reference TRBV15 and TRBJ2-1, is DAMVIQNPRYQVTQFGKPVTLSCSQTLNHNVMYWYQQKSSQAPKLLFHYYDKDFNNEADTPDNFQSRRPNTSFCFLDIRSPGLGDTAMYLCATSSDRFRSSYNEQFFGPGTRLTVL.

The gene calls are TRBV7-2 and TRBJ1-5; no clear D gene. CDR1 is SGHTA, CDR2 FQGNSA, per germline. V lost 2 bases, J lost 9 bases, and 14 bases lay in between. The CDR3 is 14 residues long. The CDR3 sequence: CASSLREGFRPQHF. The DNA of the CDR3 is TGTGCCAGCAGCTTAAGGGAGGGATTTCGGCCCCAGCATTTT.

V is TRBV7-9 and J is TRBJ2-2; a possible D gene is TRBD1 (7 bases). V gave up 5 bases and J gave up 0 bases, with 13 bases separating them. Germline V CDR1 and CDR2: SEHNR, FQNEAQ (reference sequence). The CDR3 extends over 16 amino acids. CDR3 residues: CASSRARGANTGELFF. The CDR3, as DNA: TGTGCCAGCAGCCGCGCCAGGGGGGCGAACACCGGGGAGCTGTTTTTT.

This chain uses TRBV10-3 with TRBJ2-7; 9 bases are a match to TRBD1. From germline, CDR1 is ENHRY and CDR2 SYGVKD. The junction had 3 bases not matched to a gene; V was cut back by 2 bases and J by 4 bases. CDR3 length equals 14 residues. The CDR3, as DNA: TGTGCCATCAGTGAGGGACAGGGGAGGTACGAGCAGTACTTC. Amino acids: CAISEGQGRYEQYF.

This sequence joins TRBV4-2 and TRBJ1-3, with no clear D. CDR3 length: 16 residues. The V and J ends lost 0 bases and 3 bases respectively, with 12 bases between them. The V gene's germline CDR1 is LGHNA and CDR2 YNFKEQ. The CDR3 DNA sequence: TGTGCCAGCAGCCAAGAAGTGAGTCCAAGTGGAAACACCATATATTTT. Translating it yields CASSQEVSPSGNTIYF.

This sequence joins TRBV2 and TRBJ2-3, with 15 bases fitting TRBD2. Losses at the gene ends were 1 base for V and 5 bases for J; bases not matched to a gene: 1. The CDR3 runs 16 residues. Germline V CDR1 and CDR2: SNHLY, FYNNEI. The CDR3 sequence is CASSEGTSGGGDTQYF. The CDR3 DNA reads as TGTGCCAGCAGTGAAGGGACTAGCGGGGGGGGAGATACGCAGTATTTT.

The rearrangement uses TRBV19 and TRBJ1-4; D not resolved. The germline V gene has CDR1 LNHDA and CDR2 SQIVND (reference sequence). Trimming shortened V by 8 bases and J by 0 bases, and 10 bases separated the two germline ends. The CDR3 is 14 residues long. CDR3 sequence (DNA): TGTGCCAGTTCATACACCTCAACTAATGAAAAACTGTTTTTT. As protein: CASSYTSTNEKLFF. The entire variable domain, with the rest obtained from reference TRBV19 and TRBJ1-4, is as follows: DGGITQSPKYLFRKEGQNVTLSCEQNLNHDAMYWYRQDPGQGLRLIYYSQIVNDFQKGDIAEGYSVSREKKESFPLTVTSAQKNPTAFYLCASSYTSTNEKLFFGSGTQLSVL.

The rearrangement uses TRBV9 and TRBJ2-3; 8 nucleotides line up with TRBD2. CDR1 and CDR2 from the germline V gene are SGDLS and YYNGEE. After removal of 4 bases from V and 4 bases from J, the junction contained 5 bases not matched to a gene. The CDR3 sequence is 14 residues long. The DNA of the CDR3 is TGTGCCAGCAGCCCCGGGGGGGGCCCAGATACGCAGTATTTT. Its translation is CASSPGGGPDTQYF.

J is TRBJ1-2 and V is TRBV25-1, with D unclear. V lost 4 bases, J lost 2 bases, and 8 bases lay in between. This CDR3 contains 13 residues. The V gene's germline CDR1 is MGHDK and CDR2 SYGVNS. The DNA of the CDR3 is TGTGCCAGCAGTGTTTCCGGGAACTATGGCTACACCTTC. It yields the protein CASSVSGNYGYTF.

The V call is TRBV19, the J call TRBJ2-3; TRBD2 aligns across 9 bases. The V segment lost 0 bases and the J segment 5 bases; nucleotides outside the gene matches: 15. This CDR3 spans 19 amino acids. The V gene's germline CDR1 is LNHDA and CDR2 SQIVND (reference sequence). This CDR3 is CASSIDSGGGAGLRDTQYF. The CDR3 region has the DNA TGTGCCAGTAGTATAGATTCAGGCGGGGGGGCCGGATTGAGAGATACGCAGTATTTT.

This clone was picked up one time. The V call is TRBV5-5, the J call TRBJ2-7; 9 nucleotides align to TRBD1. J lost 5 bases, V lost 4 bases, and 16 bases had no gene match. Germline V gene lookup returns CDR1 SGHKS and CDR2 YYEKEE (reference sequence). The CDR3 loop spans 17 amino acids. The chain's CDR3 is CASSARDRELVVDEQYV. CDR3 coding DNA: TGTGCCAGCAGCGCCCGGGACAGGGAATTGGTAGTGGACGAGCAGTACGTC.

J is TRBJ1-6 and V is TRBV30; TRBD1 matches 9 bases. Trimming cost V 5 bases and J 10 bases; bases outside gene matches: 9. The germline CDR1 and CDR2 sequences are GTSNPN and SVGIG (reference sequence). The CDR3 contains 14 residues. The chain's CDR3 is CAWGRDRESSPLHF. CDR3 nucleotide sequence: TGTGCCTGGGGCCGGGACAGGGAGTCCTCACCCCTCCACTTT.

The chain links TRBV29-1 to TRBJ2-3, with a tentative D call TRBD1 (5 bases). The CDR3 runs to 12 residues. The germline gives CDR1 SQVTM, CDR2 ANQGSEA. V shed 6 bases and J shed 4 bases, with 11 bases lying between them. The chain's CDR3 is CSVGLGADTQYF. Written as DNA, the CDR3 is TGCAGCGTGGGGCTAGGCGCAGATACGCAGTATTTT.

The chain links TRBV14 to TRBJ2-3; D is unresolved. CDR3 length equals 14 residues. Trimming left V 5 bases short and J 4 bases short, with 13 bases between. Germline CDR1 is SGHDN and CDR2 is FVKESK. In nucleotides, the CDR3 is TGTGCCAGCAGCTCAAGCCTCCCCGCAGATACGCAGTATTTT. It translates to CASSSSLPADTQYF.

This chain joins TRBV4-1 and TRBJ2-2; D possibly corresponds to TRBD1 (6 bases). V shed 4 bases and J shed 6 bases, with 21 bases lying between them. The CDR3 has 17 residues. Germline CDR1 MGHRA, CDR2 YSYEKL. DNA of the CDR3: TGCGCCAGCAGCCTCCCAAGAGTCCCGAAGGGGGCCGGGGAGCTGTTTTTT. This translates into CASSLPRVPKGAGELFF.

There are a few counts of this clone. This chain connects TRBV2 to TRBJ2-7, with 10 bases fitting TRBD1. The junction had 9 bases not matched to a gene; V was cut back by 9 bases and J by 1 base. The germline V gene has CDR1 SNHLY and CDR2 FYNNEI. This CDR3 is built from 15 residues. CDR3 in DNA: TGTGCCAGTACACCAGGGACAGGGGTATCCTACGAGCAGTACGTC. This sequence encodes CASTPGTGVSYEQYV.

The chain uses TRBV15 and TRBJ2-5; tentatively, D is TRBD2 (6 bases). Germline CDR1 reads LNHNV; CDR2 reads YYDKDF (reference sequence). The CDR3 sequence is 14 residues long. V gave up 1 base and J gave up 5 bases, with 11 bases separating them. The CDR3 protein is CATSRVGDSETQYF. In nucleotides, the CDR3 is TGTGCCACCAGCAGAGTGGGGGACTCGGAGACCCAGTACTTC.

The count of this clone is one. CDR3 bases: TGTGCCAGCCGTACCGGCCCGGGGGACTATGGCTACACCTTC. This encodes CASRTGPGDYGYTF. This chain links TRBV25-1 with TRBJ1-2; D is perhaps TRBD1 (5 bases). The CDR3 is made up of 14 amino acids. V was cut by 8 bases and J by 3 bases, with 16 bases left in between. Germline V gene data show CDR1 as MGHDK and CDR2 as SYGVNS.

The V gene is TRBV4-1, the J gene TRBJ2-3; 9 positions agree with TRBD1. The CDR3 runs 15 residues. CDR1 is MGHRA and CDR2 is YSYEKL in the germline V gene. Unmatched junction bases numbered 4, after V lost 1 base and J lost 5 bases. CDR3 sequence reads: CASSQGQGVLDTQYF. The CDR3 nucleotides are TGCGCCAGCAGCCAAGGACAGGGGGTGTTAGATACGCAGTATTTT.